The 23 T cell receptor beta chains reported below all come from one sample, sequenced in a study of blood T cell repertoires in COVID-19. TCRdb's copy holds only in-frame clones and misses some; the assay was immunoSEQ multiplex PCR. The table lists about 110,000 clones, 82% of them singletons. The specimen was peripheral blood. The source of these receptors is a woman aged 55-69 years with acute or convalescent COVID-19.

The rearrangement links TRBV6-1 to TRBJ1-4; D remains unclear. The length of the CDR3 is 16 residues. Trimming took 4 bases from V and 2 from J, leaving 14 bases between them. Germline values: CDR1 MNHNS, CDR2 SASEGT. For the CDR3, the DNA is TGTGCCAGCAGTGTTCGCCCCGGGTCTACTAATGAAAAACTGTTTTTT. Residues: CASSVRPGSTNEKLFF.

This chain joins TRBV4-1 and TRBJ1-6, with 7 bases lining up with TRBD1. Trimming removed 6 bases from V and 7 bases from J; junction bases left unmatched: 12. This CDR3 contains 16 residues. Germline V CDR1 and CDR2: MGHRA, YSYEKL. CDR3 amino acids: CASRELTGSANSPLHF. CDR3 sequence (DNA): TGCGCCAGCAGAGAATTGACAGGGAGTGCCAATTCACCCCTCCACTTT.

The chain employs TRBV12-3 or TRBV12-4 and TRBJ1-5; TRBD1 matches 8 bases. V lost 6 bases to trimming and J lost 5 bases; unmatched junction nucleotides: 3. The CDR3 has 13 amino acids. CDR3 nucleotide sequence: TGTGCCAGCAGCATGACAGGGGATCAGCCCCAGCATTTT. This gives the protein CASSMTGDQPQHF.

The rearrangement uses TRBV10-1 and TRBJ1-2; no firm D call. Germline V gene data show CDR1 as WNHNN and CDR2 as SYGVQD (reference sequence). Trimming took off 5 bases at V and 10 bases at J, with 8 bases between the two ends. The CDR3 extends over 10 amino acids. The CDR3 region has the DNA TGCGCCAGCAGTAAGTACAACTACACCTTC. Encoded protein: CASSKYNYTF.

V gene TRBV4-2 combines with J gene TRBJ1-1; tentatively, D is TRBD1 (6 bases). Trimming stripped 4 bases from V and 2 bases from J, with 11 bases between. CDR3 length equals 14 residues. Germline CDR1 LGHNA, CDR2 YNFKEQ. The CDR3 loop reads CASSRRGANTEAFF. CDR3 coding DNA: TGTGCCAGCAGCCGCAGGGGCGCTAACACTGAAGCTTTCTTT.

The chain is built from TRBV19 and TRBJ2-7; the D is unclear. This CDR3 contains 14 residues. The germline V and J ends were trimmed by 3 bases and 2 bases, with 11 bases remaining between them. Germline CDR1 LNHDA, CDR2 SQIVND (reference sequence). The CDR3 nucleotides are TGTGCCAGTAGTATGTCCCGGTTTACCTACGAGCAGTACTTC. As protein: CASSMSRFTYEQYF.

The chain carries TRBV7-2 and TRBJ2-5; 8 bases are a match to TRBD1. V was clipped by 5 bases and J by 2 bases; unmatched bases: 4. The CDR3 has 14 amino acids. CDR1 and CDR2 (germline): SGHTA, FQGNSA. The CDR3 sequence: CASSPRTGQETQYF. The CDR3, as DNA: TGTGCCAGCAGCCCCCGGACAGGGCAAGAGACCCAGTACTTC.

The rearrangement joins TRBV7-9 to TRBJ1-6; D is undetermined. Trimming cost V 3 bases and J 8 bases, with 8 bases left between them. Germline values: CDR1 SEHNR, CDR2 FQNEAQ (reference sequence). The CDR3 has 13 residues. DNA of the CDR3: TGTGCCAGCAGCTTTCAGGTTGATTCACCCCTCCACTTT. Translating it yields CASSFQVDSPLHF. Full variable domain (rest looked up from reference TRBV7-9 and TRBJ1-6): DTGVSQNPRHKITKRGQNVTFRCDPISEHNRLYWYRQTLGQGPEFLTYFQNEAQLEKSRLLSDRFSAERPKGSFSTLEIQRTEQGDSAMYLCASSFQVDSPLHFGNGTRLTVT.

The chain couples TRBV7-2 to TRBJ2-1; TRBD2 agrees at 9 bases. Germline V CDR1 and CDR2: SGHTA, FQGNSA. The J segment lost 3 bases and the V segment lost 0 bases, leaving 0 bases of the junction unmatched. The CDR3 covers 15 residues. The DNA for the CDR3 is TGTGCCAGCAGCTTAGCACTAGCGGGCTACAATGAGCAGTTCTTC. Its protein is CASSLALAGYNEQFF. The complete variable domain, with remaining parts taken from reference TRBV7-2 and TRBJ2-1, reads GAGVSQSPSNKVTEKGKDVELRCDPISGHTALYWYRQSLGQGLEFLIYFQGNSAPDKSGLPSDRFSAERTGGSVSTLTIQRTQQEDSAVYLCASSLALAGYNEQFFGPGTRLTVL.

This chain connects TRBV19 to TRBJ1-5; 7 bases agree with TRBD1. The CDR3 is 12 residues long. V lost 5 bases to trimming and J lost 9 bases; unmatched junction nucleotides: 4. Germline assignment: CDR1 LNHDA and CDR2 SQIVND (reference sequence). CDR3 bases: TGTGCCAGTAGTGAAAGGGGGCGGCCCCAGCATTTT. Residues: CASSERGRPQHF.

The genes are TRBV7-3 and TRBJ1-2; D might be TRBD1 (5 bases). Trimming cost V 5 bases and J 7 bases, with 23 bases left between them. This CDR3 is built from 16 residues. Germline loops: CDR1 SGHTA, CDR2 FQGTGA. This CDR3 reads CASSPLPGPKSPGYTF. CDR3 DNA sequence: TGTGCCAGCAGCCCCCTCCCAGGGCCGAAATCGCCTGGCTACACCTTC. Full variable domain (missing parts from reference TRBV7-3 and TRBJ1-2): GAGVSQTPSNKVTEKGKYVELRCDPISGHTALYWYRQSLGQGPEFLIYFQGTGAADDSGLPNDRFFAVRPEGSVSTLKIQRTERGDSAVYLCASSPLPGPKSPGYTFGSGTRLTVV.

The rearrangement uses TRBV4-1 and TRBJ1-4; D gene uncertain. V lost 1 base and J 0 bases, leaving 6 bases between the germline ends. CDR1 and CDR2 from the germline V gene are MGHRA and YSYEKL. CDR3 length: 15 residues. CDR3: CASSQGQATNEKLFF. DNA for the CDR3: TGCGCCAGCAGCCAAGGCCAGGCAACTAATGAAAAACTGTTTTTT.

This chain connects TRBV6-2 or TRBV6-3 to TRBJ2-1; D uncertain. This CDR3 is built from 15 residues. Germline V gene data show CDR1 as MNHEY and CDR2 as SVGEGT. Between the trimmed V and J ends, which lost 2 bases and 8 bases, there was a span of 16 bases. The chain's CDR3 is CASSYGLSLMDEQFF. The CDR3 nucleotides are TGTGCCAGCAGTTACGGGCTTTCCCTGATGGATGAGCAGTTCTTC.

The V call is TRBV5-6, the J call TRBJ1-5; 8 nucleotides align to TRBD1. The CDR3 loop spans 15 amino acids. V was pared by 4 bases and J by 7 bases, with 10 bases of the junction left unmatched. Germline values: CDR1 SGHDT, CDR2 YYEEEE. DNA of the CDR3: TGTGCCAGCAGCCAAGGACAATCAGGGGGCCAGCCCCAGCATTTT. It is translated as CASSQGQSGGQPQHF.

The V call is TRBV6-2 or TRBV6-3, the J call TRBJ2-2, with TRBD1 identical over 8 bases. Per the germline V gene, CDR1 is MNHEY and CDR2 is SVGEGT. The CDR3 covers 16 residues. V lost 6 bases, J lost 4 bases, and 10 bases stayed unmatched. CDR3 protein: CASRPLDRGVTGELFF. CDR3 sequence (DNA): TGTGCCAGCAGACCTTTAGACAGGGGAGTCACCGGGGAGCTGTTTTTT.

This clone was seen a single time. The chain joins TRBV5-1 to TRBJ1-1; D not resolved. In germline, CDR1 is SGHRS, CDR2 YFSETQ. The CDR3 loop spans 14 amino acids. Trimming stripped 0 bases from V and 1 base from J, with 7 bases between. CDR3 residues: CASSLVSENTEAFF. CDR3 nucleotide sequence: TGCGCCAGCAGCTTGGTTTCAGAGAACACTGAAGCTTTCTTT.

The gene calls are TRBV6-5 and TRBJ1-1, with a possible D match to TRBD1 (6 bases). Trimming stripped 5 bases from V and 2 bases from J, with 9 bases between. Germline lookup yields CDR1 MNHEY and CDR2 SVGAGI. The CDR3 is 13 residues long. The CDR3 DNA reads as TGTGCCAGCAGTCCGGACAGTAACACTGAAGCTTTCTTT. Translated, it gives CASSPDSNTEAFF.

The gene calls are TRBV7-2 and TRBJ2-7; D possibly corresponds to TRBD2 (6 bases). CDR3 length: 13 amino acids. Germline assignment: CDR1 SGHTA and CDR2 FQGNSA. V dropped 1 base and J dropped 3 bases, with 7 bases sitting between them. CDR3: CASSLGGVYEQYF. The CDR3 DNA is TGTGCCAGCAGCTTAGGGGGGGTCTACGAGCAGTACTTC.

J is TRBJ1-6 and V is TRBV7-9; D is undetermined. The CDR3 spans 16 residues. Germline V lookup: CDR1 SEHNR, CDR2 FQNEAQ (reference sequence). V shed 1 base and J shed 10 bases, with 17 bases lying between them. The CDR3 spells CASSLGPTWERSPLHF. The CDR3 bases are TGTGCCAGCAGCTTAGGGCCTACCTGGGAGCGATCACCCCTCCACTTT. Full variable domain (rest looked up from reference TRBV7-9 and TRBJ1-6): DTGVSQNPRHKITKRGQNVTFRCDPISEHNRLYWYRQTLGQGPEFLTYFQNEAQLEKSRLLSDRFSAERPKGSFSTLEIQRTEQGDSAMYLCASSLGPTWERSPLHFGNGTRLTVT.

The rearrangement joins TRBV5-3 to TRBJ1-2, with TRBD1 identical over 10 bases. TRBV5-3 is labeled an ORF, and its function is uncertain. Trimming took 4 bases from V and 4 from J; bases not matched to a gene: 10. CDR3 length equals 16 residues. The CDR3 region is CARSTNPGQGSYGYTF. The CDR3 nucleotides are TGTGCCAGAAGCACAAACCCGGGACAGGGGAGCTATGGCTACACCTTC.

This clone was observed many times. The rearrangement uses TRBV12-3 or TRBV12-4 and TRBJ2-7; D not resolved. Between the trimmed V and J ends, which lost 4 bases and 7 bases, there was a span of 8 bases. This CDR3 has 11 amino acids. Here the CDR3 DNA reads TGTGCCAGCAGTTCCGAGAGGGAGCAGTACTTC. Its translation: CASSSEREQYF.

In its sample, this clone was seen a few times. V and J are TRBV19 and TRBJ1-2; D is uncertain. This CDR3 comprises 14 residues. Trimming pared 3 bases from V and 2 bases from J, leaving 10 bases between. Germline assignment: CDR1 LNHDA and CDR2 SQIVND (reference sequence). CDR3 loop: CASSMRAENYGYTF. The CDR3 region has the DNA TGTGCCAGTAGTATGAGGGCTGAAAACTATGGCTACACCTTC.

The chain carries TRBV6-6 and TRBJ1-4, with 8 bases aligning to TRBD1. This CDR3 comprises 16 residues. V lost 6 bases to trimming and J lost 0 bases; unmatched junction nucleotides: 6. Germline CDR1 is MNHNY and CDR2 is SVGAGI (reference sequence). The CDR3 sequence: CASRTGTGATNEKLFF. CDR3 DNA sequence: TGTGCCAGCAGAACCGGGACAGGAGCAACTAATGAAAAACTGTTTTTT.